The sequence of this TCR beta chain was determined in a study of blood T cell repertoires in COVID-19. The germline CDR1 and CDR2 sequences are SGHTA and FQGNSA. The CDR3 sequence is 13 residues long. V was cut by 5 bases and J by 1 base, with 8 bases left in between. Some clones are missing from TCRdb's copy, which holds only in-frame ones; the method was immunoSEQ multiplex PCR. The sample lists about 160,000 clones, about 85% occurring once. This sequence joins TRBV7-2 and TRBJ1-1; TRBD1 is a possible D gene (6 bases). Sequencing was performed on peripheral blood. The origin of this receptor is a human donor with acute or convalescent COVID-19. The donor label of this sample is uncertain. CDR3 nucleotide sequence: TGTGCCAGCAGCCCGACAGGGAACACTGAAGCTTTCTTT. Amino acid sequence: CASSPTGNTEAFF. Looking up the rest from reference TRBV7-2 and TRBJ1-1 gives the full variable domain: GAGVSQSPSNKVTEKGKDVELRCDPISGHTALYWYRQSLGQGLEFLIYFQGNSAPDKSGLPSDRFSAERTGGSVSTLTIQRTQQEDSAVYLCASSPTGNTEAFFGQGTRLTVV.